This T cell receptor (beta chain) was recovered during a study of blood T cell repertoires in COVID-19. Study overall: PBMCs, B-cell-depleted T cells, or T cells were the source of the cDNA or gDNA that made up the material.

Study processing details: Nucleated cell number was recorded as an estimate derived from reference gene primer amplification. Libraries were prepared by immunoSEQ multiplex PCR; TCRdb keeps only in-frame clonotypes and omits some of them. That table furnishes V, J and clone size, whereas the DNA furnished D and trimming. The sample contains under 300,000 clones, roughly nine tenths of which appear only once. V dropped 4 bases and J dropped 0 bases, with 6 bases sitting between them. This CDR3 has 13 residues. Looked up from germline, CDR1 is ENHRY and CDR2 is SYGVKD. Self-reported history from a screening survey and questionnaire set each donor's cohort. What the recovered Cohort 3 donors had was two negative PCRs, clearance, or symptom resolution.

Input material: PBMCs or T cells enriched from blood (not recorded which). This chain uses TRBV10-3 with TRBJ1-2; D uncertain. This TCR derives from a woman between 45 and 65 years old who had recovered from COVID-19. In DNA, the CDR3 is TGTGCCATCAGTGTACAAGCTAACTATGGCTACACCTTC. Translated: CAISVQANYGYTF.